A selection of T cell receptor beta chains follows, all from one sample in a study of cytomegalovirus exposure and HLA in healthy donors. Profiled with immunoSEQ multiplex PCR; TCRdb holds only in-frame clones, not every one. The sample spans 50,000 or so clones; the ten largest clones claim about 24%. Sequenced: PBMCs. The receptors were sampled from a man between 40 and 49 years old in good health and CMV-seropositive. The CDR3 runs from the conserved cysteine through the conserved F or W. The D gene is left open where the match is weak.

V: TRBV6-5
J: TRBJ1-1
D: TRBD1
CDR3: CASRRDREVTEAFF
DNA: TGTGCCAGCAGGCGGGACAGGGAGGTCACTGAAGCTTTCTTT

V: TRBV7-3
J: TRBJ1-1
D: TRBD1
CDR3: CASSRQGAGEAFF
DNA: TGTGCCAGCAGCAGGCAGGGGGCCGGTGAAGCTTTCTTT

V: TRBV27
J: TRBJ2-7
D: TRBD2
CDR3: CASSLIGREGGYEQYF
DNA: TGTGCCAGCAGTTTAATCGGCCGGGAGGGTGGCTACGAGCAGTACTTC

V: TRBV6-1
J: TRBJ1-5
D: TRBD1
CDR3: CASTTQGAGNQPQHF
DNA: TGTGCCAGCACTACCCAGGGGGCCGGCAATCAGCCCCAGCATTTT

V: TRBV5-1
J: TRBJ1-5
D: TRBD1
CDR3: CASSSGTGSGNQPQHF
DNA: TGCGCCAGCAGCTCGGGGACAGGGTCTGGGAATCAGCCCCAGCATTTT

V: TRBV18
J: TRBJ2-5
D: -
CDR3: CASSHGQQETQYF
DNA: TGTGCCAGCTCACACGGACAGCAAGAGACCCAGTACTTC

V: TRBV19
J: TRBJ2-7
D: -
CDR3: CASSITDGSDEQYF
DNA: TGTGCCAGTAGTATTACAGACGGCTCGGACGAGCAGTACTTC

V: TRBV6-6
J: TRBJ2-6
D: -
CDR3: CASTQRGGANVLTF
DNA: TGTGCCAGCACTCAAAGGGGCGGGGCCAACGTCCTGACTTTC

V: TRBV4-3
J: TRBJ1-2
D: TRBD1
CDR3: CASSPGDSRVFFGYTF
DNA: TGCGCCAGCAGCCCGGGGGACAGTAGGGTGTTTTTTGGCTACACCTTC

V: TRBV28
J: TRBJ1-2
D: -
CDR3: CASSLGSNYGYTF
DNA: TGTGCCAGCAGTTTGGGCAGTAACTATGGCTACACCTTC

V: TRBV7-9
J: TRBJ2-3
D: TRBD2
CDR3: CASSLARRTSGTDTQYF
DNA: TGTGCCAGCAGCTTAGCCCGGCGGACTAGCGGCACAGATACGCAGTATTTT

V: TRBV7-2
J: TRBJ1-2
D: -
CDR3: CASSFRDYGYTF
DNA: TGTGCCAGCAGCTTCCGGGACTATGGCTACACCTTC

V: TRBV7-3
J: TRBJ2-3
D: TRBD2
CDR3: CASSPISGVSDTQYF
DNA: TGTGCCAGCAGCCCTATTAGCGGGGTGTCAGATACGCAGTATTTT

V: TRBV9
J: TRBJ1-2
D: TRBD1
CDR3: CASSPYNRGLGYGYTF
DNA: TGTGCCAGCAGCCCCTACAACAGGGGGCTTGGCTATGGCTACACCTTC

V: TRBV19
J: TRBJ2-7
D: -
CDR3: CASSIIPSEQYF
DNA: TGTGCCAGTAGTATTATCCCTTCCGAGCAGTACTTC